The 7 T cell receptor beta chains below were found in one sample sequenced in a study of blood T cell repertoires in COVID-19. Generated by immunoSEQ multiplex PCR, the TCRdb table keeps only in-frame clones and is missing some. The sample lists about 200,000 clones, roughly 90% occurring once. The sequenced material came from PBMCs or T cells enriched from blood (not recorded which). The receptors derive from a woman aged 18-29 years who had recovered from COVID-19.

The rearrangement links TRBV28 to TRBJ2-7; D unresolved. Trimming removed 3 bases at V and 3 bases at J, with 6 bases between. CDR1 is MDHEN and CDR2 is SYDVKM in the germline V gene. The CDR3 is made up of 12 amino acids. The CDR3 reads CASSLFGYEQYF. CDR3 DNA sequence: TGTGCCAGCAGTTTGTTCGGCTACGAGCAGTACTTC.

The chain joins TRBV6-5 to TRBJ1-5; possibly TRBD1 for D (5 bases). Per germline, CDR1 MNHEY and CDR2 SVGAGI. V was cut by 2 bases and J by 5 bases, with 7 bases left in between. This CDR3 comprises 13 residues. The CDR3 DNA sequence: TGTGCCAGCAGTTACGACAGAGATCAGCCCCAGCATTTT. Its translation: CASSYDRDQPQHF.

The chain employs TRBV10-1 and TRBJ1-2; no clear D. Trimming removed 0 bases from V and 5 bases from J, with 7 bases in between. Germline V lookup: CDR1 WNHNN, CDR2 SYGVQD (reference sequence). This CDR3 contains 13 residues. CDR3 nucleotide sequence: TGCGCCAGCAGTGAGTCCGGCGGGTATGGCTACACCTTC. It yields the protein CASSESGGYGYTF.

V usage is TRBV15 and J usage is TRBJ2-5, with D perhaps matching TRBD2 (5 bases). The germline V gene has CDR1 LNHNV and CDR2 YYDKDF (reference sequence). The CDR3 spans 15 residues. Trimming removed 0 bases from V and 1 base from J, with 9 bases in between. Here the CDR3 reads CATSRDLGSQETQYF. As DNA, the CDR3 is TGTGCCACCAGCAGAGATTTAGGGAGCCAAGAGACCCAGTACTTC.

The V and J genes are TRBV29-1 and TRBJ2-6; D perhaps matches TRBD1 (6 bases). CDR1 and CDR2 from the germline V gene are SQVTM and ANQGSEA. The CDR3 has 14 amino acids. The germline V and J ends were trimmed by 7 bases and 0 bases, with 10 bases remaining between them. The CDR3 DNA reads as TGCAGCGCTGGACAGAACTCTGGGGCCAACGTCCTGACTTTC. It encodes CSAGQNSGANVLTF. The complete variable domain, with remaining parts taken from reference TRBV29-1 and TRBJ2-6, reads SAVISQKPSRDICQRGTSLTIQCQVDSQVTMMFWYRQQPGQSLTLIATANQGSEATYESGFVIDKFPISRPNLTFSTLTVSNMSPEDSSIYLCSAGQNSGANVLTFGAGSRLTVL.

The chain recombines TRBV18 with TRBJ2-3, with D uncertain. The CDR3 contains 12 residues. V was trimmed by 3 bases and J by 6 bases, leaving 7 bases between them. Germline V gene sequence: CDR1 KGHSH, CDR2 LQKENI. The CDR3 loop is CASSPKEDTQYF. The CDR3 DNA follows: TGTGCCAGCTCACCGAAGGAGGATACGCAGTATTTT.

The CDR3 region has the DNA TGTGCCAGCGGAGATGAAGCGGGGGGCCTTAGCACAGATACGCAGTATTTT. It encodes CASGDEAGGLSTDTQYF. The gene calls are TRBV19 and TRBJ2-3; 9 nucleotides align to TRBD2. The junction had 13 bases not matched to a gene; V was cut back by 9 bases and J by 0 bases. The CDR3 loop spans 17 amino acids. Germline V CDR1 and CDR2: LNHDA, SQIVND (reference sequence).